The next 20 T cell receptor beta chains were all read from a single sample in a study of blood T cells in healthy people across ages. Primed by a sample-barcoded 5' primer and a J-beta primer mix, a second PCR proceeded for about 6 to 12 cycles. TCRdb redid the calling of the 5' RACE reads with MiXCR, one entry per CDR3 protein. The sample has fewer than 2,000,000 distinct CDR3 sequences, around 42% seen once. What was sequenced was blood. These receptors all stem from a human donor in good health.

This clonotype came up a few times. This CDR3 reads CASSQQRLTLSGANVLTF. CDR3 sequence (DNA): TGTGCCAGCAGCCAACAACGACTTACGCTCTCTGGGGCCAACGTCCTGACTTTC. The chain links TRBV3-1 to TRBJ2-6; D is uncertain. V was pared by 2 bases and J by 0 bases, with 14 bases between. The CDR3 is 18 amino acids. Germline values: CDR1 LGHDT, CDR2 YNNKEL (reference sequence).

The V call is TRBV9, the J call TRBJ2-7; 9 nucleotides match TRBD1. CDR1 SGDLS and CDR2 YYNGEE come from the germline V gene. The CDR3 totals 14 residues. J gave up 4 bases and V 0 bases, and 2 bases lay outside the gene matches. The CDR3 region is CASSVGTGEYEQYF. The CDR3 bases are TGTGCCAGCAGCGTAGGGACAGGGGAGTACGAGCAGTACTTC.

The rearrangement uses TRBV5-1 and TRBJ1-2; no clear D. This CDR3 spans 15 amino acids. Germline-derived CDR1 and CDR2 are SGHRS and YFSETQ. Trimming left V 4 bases short and J 2 bases short, with 15 bases between. The CDR3 is CASSGPEVQNYGYTF. Here the CDR3 DNA reads TGCGCCAGCAGCGGACCCGAGGTCCAGAACTATGGCTACACCTTC. The full variable domain, its missing parts supplied by reference TRBV5-1 and TRBJ1-2, is KAGVTQTPRYLIKTRGQQVTLSCSPISGHRSVSWYQQTPGQGLQFLFEYFSETQRNKGNFPGRFSGRQFSNSRSEMNVSTLELGDSALYLCASSGPEVQNYGYTFGSGTRLTVV.

This chain links TRBV20-1 with TRBJ1-1, with D maybe TRBD1 (5 bases). Germline loops: CDR1 DFQATT, CDR2 SNEGSKA (reference sequence). This CDR3 spans 11 amino acids. CDR3 amino acids: CGPKPGAEAFF. As DNA, the CDR3 is TGCGGTCCCAAACCGGGGGCTGAAGCTTTCTTT.

This clonotype was found once. This chain connects TRBV27 to TRBJ1-5; 7 positions match TRBD1. V lost 1 base, J lost 8 bases, and 2 bases stayed unmatched. The CDR3 is made up of 13 amino acids. Germline V lookup: CDR1 MNHEY, CDR2 SMNVEV (reference sequence). Here the CDR3 reads CASSLFTGEPQHF. The CDR3 nucleotides are TGTGCCAGCAGTTTATTTACAGGGGAGCCCCAGCATTTT.

The CDR3 nucleotides read TGTGCCAGCAGCAAAGGGGGGCACAGTGTTAGCTCCTACGAGCAGTACTTC. Translated, it gives CASSKGGHSVSSYEQYF. The rearrangement joins TRBV21-1 to TRBJ2-7; TRBD1, the table's D call, lacks a check against the DNA. TRBV21-1 is labeled a pseudogene. The length of the CDR3 is 17 residues.

The V gene is TRBV10-3, the J gene TRBJ2-3; D may match TRBD1 or TRBD2 (5 bases each). The CDR3 is made up of 13 amino acids. The ends were cut back, 6 bases at V and 6 bases at J, with 13 bases in the middle. From germline, CDR1 is ENHRY and CDR2 SYGVKD. This chain's CDR3 is CAISGVAGDTQYF. CDR3 nucleotides: TGTGCCATCAGCGGGGTCGCAGGGGATACGCAGTATTTT.

The chain employs TRBV7-9 and TRBJ2-7; no definite D call. V lost 2 bases, J lost 5 bases, and 7 bases lay in between. This CDR3 is 12 amino acids long. Germline V gene data show CDR1 as SEHNR and CDR2 as FQNEAQ (reference sequence). CDR3 sequence reads: CASSLIWNEQYF. CDR3 coding DNA: TGTGCCAGCAGCTTAATCTGGAACGAGCAGTACTTC.

There are a few counts of this clonotype. V and J are TRBV27 and TRBJ1-5; D is possibly TRBD1 (5 bases). There are 14 residues in the CDR3. Germline V gene lookup returns CDR1 MNHEY and CDR2 SMNVEV (reference sequence). V lost 7 bases, J lost 5 bases, and 15 bases lay in between. The CDR3 sequence: CASKGREEHQPQHF. Here the CDR3 DNA reads TGTGCCAGCAAGGGACGGGAGGAACATCAGCCCCAGCATTTT.

This clonotype was detected only a few times. The chain uses TRBV20-1 and TRBJ2-4; D is perhaps TRBD2 (6 bases). Germline CDR1 is DFQATT and CDR2 is SNEGSKA (reference sequence). The length of the CDR3 is 18 residues. Deletions cut 0 bases from V and 1 base from J, with 19 bases between. CDR3 residues: CSARDTWGVNGAKNIQYF. The CDR3 region has the DNA TGCAGTGCTAGAGATACGTGGGGGGTTAACGGTGCCAAAAACATTCAGTACTTC.

In this sample, this clonotype turned up a few times. Relative to the germline gene, one junction end is altered; a read error may explain this. The CDR3 here is CASRTASGANVPTF. CDR3 DNA sequence: TGCGCCAGCAGGACAGCCTCTGGGGCCAACGTCCCGACTTTC. This sequence joins TRBV5-1 and TRBJ2-6, with a weak D call TRBD1 (5 bases). CDR3 length: 14 residues. Germline assignment: CDR1 SGHRS and CDR2 YFSETQ.

A few counts support this clonotype. The chain is built from TRBV27 and TRBJ2-4; TRBD1 or TRBD2 may be the D gene (6 bases each). The CDR3 totals 16 residues. The germline V gene has CDR1 MNHEY and CDR2 SMNVEV (reference sequence). Trimming left V 0 bases short and J 3 bases short, with 12 bases between. The DNA of the CDR3 is TGTGCCAGCAGTTTATCGGGGGCGGGACACAAAAACATTCAGTACTTC. This translates into CASSLSGAGHKNIQYF.

The J gene is TRBJ2-7, the V gene TRBV20-1; a possible D gene is TRBD1 (6 bases). The germline V gene has CDR1 DFQATT and CDR2 SNEGSKA (reference sequence). CDR3 length: 16 residues. Trimming took off 1 base at V and 2 bases at J, with 18 bases between the two ends. CDR3 nucleotide sequence: TGCAGTGCTAGAGGATGGGACAAACGTCCCACCTACGAGCAGTACTTC. Translated, it gives CSARGWDKRPTYEQYF.

This clonotype was seen a handful of times. This rearrangement joins TRBV10-3 to TRBJ2-5, with 8 bases matching TRBD2. The junction had 5 bases not matched to a gene; V was cut back by 0 bases and J by 5 bases. CDR1 is ENHRY, CDR2 SYGVKD, per germline. The CDR3 extends over 15 amino acids. The CDR3 sequence: CAISESGLVVETQYF. CDR3 nucleotides: TGTGCCATCAGTGAGTCGGGACTAGTGGTGGAGACCCAGTACTTC.

CDR3 coding DNA: TGTGCCAGCAGGGGCTCCGGGGTTTACAATCAGCCCCAGCATTTT. Protein product: CASRGSGVYNQPQHF. The gene calls are TRBV2 and TRBJ1-5; no clear D. Germline loops: CDR1 SNHLY, CDR2 FYNNEI. The CDR3 totals 15 residues. V shed 6 bases and J shed 3 bases, with 15 bases lying between them. Full variable domain (rest looked up from reference TRBV2 and TRBJ1-5): EPEVTQTPSHQVTQMGQEVILRCVPISNHLYFYWYRQILGQKVEFLVSFYNNEISEKSEIFDDQFSVERPDGSNFTLKIRSTKLEDSAMYFCASRGSGVYNQPQHFGDGTRLSIL.

In this sample, this clonotype turned up a few times. The rearrangement links TRBV29-1 to TRBJ2-7; D is uncertain. The CDR3 has 11 amino acids. The V end was cut by 4 bases, the J end by 5 bases, with 9 bases between. Germline CDR1 is SQVTM and CDR2 is ANQGSEA. CDR3 region: CSVVSGHEQYF. CDR3 nucleotides: TGCAGCGTTGTCTCAGGTCACGAGCAGTACTTC.

The table lists this clonotype with many counts. V is TRBV4-1 and J is TRBJ1-4, with D uncertain. Germline assignment: CDR1 MGHRA and CDR2 YSYEKL. The CDR3 contains 15 residues. V dropped 1 base and J dropped 8 bases, with 14 bases sitting between them. The CDR3, as DNA: TGCGCCAGCAGCCAAGGTCGCGGGTCCCGGGAAAAACTGTTTTTT. This gives the protein CASSQGRGSREKLFF.

This clonotype was counted only a few times. V is TRBV5-5 and J is TRBJ1-4; 7 bases are shared with TRBD1. Trimming cost V 2 bases and J 5 bases; bases outside gene matches: 6. From germline, CDR1 is SGHKS and CDR2 YYEKEE (reference sequence). CDR3 size: 15 residues. The DNA for the CDR3 is TGTGCCAGCAGCTTATCGGGACAGCCGAATGAAAAACTGTTTTTT. This translates into CASSLSGQPNEKLFF. The full variable domain, in which reference TRBV5-5 and TRBJ1-4 provide the parts outside the CDR3, is DAGVTQSPTHLIKTRGQQVTLRCSPISGHKSVSWYQQVLGQGPQFIFQYYEKEERGRGNFPDRFSARQFPNYSSELNVNALLLGDSALYLCASSLSGQPNEKLFFGSGTQLSVL.

This chain's CDR3 is CASRFPGRNQPQHF. The CDR3 nucleotides are TGTGCCAGCAGATTTCCGGGCCGCAATCAGCCCCAGCATTTT. The chain employs TRBV6-6 and TRBJ1-5; no firm D call. The CDR3 covers 14 residues. Trimming removed 6 bases at V and 2 bases at J, with 11 bases between. Germline assignment: CDR1 MNHNY and CDR2 SVGAGI (reference sequence).

This clonotype was seen a handful of times. This chain connects TRBV11-2 to TRBJ2-1, with D perhaps TRBD2 (5 bases). V gave up 5 bases and J gave up 5 bases, with 10 bases separating them. Germline V gene sequence: CDR1 SGHAT, CDR2 FQNNGV. The CDR3 spans 13 residues. For the CDR3, the DNA is TGTGCCAGCAGCCCTTTACTAGACAATGAGCAGTTCTTC. Protein: CASSPLLDNEQFF.